What follows are 31 T cell receptor beta chains derived from one specimen sequenced in a study of graft-versus-host responses after intestinal transplantation. Clones were read by immunoSEQ multiplex PCR, and TCRdb kept only the in-frame ones, dropping some. Of about 18,000 clones in the sample, about two fifths were seen once. This sample comprised alloreactive CD4+ T cells from a mixed lymphocyte reaction culture, obtained before intestinal transplant. Subset: CFSE-low proliferating T cells sorted from roughly 6-day pre-transplant mixed lymphocyte reaction (GvH or HvG direction). Receptor source: a human patient who received an intestinal transplant.

There are a few counts of this clone. This rearrangement joins TRBV27 to TRBJ2-3, with TRBD2 matching over 10 bases. V shed 1 base and J 2 bases; nucleotides not matched to a gene: 6. Germline V gives CDR1 MNHEY, CDR2 SMNVEV (reference sequence). CDR3 length: 17 residues. The CDR3 here is CASSLYAAGGNTDTQYF. The CDR3, as DNA: TGTGCCAGCAGTTTATATGCAGCGGGGGGGAACACAGATACGCAGTATTTT.

The rearrangement uses TRBV19 and TRBJ2-2; 7 nucleotides agree with TRBD1. In germline, CDR1 is LNHDA, CDR2 SQIVND (reference sequence). The CDR3 is 16 amino acids. The junction had 6 bases not matched to a gene; V was cut back by 4 bases and J by 1 base. The CDR3 loop is CASSRPGTVNTGELFF. CDR3 coding DNA: TGTGCCAGTAGTAGACCCGGGACAGTGAACACCGGGGAGCTGTTTTTT.

This sequence joins TRBV6-5 and TRBJ1-2, with D tentatively TRBD1 (5 bases). Germline V gene sequence: CDR1 MNHEY, CDR2 SVGAGI. Deletions cut 0 bases from V and 8 bases from J, with 13 bases between. The CDR3 loop spans 14 amino acids. CDR3 nucleotides: TGTGCCAGCAGTTACTCGCGAACAGGAGGCGGCTACACCTTC. Its translation: CASSYSRTGGGYTF.

The V gene is TRBV13, the J gene TRBJ2-7, with no clear D. The CDR3 is made up of 12 amino acids. CDR1 and CDR2 from the germline V gene are PRHDT and FYEKMQ (reference sequence). With 0 bases removed from V and 6 bases from J, the gap between germline ends came to 6 bases. The DNA for the CDR3 is TGTGCCAGCAGCTTAGGAAGGTTCGAGCAGTACTTC. Its translation: CASSLGRFEQYF.

The chain couples TRBV6-6 to TRBJ2-1; 9 nucleotides match TRBD2. The CDR3 sequence is 15 residues long. J lost 6 bases, V lost 0 bases, and 3 bases had no gene match. The germline CDR1 and CDR2 sequences are MNHNY and SVGAGI (reference sequence). For the CDR3, the DNA is TGTGCCAGCAGTTACTCTGGCGGGGGGGCCAATGAGCAGTTCTTC. Translated: CASSYSGGGANEQFF.

V and J are TRBV7-9 and TRBJ2-1; a possible D gene is TRBD2 (5 bases). The germline V gene encodes CDR1 SEHNR and CDR2 FQNEAQ (reference sequence). This CDR3 region has 16 residues. The V end was cut by 6 bases, the J end by 7 bases, with 22 bases between. CDR3 region: CASSSPAVFLSNEQFF. In DNA form, the CDR3 reads TGTGCCAGCAGTTCCCCAGCGGTTTTCCTTTCAAATGAGCAGTTCTTC.

The V gene is TRBV4-1, the J gene TRBJ2-2; D may be TRBD2 (5 bases). The CDR3 has 17 residues. The germline V gene has CDR1 MGHRA and CDR2 YSYEKL. The germline V and J ends were trimmed by 0 bases and 5 bases, with 16 bases remaining between them. In nucleotides, the CDR3 is TGCGCCAGCAGCCAAGAAGGCGGGTTTCCACCAACCGGGGAGCTGTTTTTT. Its translation: CASSQEGGFPPTGELFF.

Only a few counts were recorded for this clone. The chain recombines TRBV29-1 with TRBJ1-2, with unresolved D. CDR3 length: 12 residues. Trimming pared 6 bases from V and 8 bases from J, leaving 16 bases between. CDR1 and CDR2 (germline): SQVTM, ANQGSEA. The CDR3 region has the DNA TGCAGCGTCGCCCGACGGTTGAGGGGCTACACCTTC. As protein: CSVARRLRGYTF.

This clone was seen once. The chain carries TRBV6-1 and TRBJ1-5; D is possibly TRBD1 (5 bases). V dropped 1 base and J dropped 1 base, with 14 bases sitting between them. CDR3 length: 17 residues. Per the germline V gene, CDR1 is MNHNS and CDR2 is SASEGT. The CDR3 coding sequence is TGTGCCAGCAGTGAAGAACGAGGGGTGAAGAGCAATCAGCCCCAGCATTTT. Translation: CASSEERGVKSNQPQHF.

This sequence joins TRBV10-3 and TRBJ1-6; D possibly corresponds to TRBD1 (5 bases). V lost 6 bases and J 5 bases, leaving 14 bases between the germline ends. Germline V gene sequence: CDR1 ENHRY, CDR2 SYGVKD. The CDR3 loop spans 15 amino acids. Here the CDR3 DNA reads TGTGCCATCAGGGCCCGGGACGGACATAATTCACCCCTCCACTTT. Translated, it gives CAIRARDGHNSPLHF.

Comment on this clone: The identical CDR3 is also encoded by other nucleotide sequences in the sample. The chain couples TRBV5-4 to TRBJ1-6; the D is unclear. Trimming cost V 4 bases and J 0 bases, with 8 bases left between them. This CDR3 is 15 amino acids long. CDR1 SGHNT and CDR2 YYREEE come from the germline V gene (reference sequence). The chain's CDR3 is CASSRGGSYNSPLHF. In DNA, the CDR3 is TGTGCCAGCAGCCGTGGCGGCTCCTATAATTCACCCCTCCACTTT.

The V and J genes are TRBV2 and TRBJ1-2; a possible D gene is TRBD1 (6 bases). CDR1 and CDR2 from the germline V gene are SNHLY and FYNNEI. The V and J ends lost 4 bases and 4 bases respectively, with 16 bases between them. The CDR3 totals 15 residues. The CDR3, as DNA: TGTGCCAGCAGTGGGGTAGGGGGACTGAGCTATGGCTACACCTTC. Its protein product is CASSGVGGLSYGYTF. Full variable domain (rest looked up from reference TRBV2 and TRBJ1-2): EPEVTQTPSHQVTQMGQEVILRCVPISNHLYFYWYRQILGQKVEFLVSFYNNEISEKSEIFDDQFSVERPDGSNFTLKIRSTKLEDSAMYFCASSGVGGLSYGYTFGSGTRLTVV.

This clone is termed medium-sized. The CDR3 DNA is TGTGCCAGCACCCCGGAGACAGGGAGTCAGCCCCAGCATTTT. It yields the protein CASTPETGSQPQHF. The rearrangement links TRBV2 to TRBJ1-5, with 7 bases lining up with TRBD1. Unmatched junction bases numbered 9, after V lost 7 bases and J lost 6 bases. Germline CDR1 SNHLY, CDR2 FYNNEI. This CDR3 is 14 amino acids long.

The rearrangement joins TRBV4-1 to TRBJ1-5; tentative D call: TRBD1 (5 bases). Germline lookup yields CDR1 MGHRA and CDR2 YSYEKL. The CDR3 has 16 residues. The V gene lost 4 bases and the J gene lost 1 base, with 14 bases spanning the gap. The CDR3 sequence: CASSPVGGESNQPQHF. Written as DNA, the CDR3 is TGCGCCAGCAGCCCCGTCGGGGGTGAAAGCAATCAGCCCCAGCATTTT.

The CDR3 nucleotides read TGTGCCAGCAGCCGAGGGGGCGAGGAAGAGACCCAGTACTTC. Its translation: CASSRGGEEETQYF. V is TRBV6-5 and J is TRBJ2-5, with 7 nucleotides matching TRBD1. The junction had 7 bases not matched to a gene; V was cut back by 6 bases and J by 3 bases. The CDR3 loop spans 14 amino acids. Germline CDR1 is MNHEY and CDR2 is SVGAGI.

The chain recombines TRBV11-3 with TRBJ2-3; perhaps TRBD2 as D (6 bases). CDR1 and CDR2 from the germline V gene are SGHNT and YENEEA. The CDR3 runs 14 residues. V dropped 5 bases and J dropped 6 bases, with 15 bases sitting between them. The DNA for the CDR3 is TGTGCCAGCAGCCGCGGGACTCCCGGGGATACGCAGTATTTT. Translating it yields CASSRGTPGDTQYF.

This clone was seen only once. CDR3 in DNA: TGTGCCAGCGGGGGACAGAGAAACATTCAGTACTTC. Amino acid sequence: CASGGQRNIQYF. The J gene is TRBJ2-4, the V gene TRBV2; 7 bases fit TRBD1. J lost 6 bases, V lost 8 bases, and 4 bases had no gene match. The CDR3 has 12 amino acids. Germline V gives CDR1 SNHLY, CDR2 FYNNEI.

This clone was counted between two and nine times. The V and J genes are TRBV9 and TRBJ1-3, with 7 positions matching TRBD1. This CDR3 contains 16 residues. Germline V gene sequence: CDR1 SGDLS, CDR2 YYNGEE. V lost 4 bases, J lost 4 bases, and 11 bases stayed unmatched. In nucleotides, the CDR3 is TGTGCCAGCAGCACCAGGGACAGTCGATTAGGAAACACCATATATTTT. This gives the protein CASSTRDSRLGNTIYF.

This chain uses TRBV14 with TRBJ1-6; D unresolved. Looked up from germline, CDR1 is SGHDN and CDR2 is FVKESK. CDR3 length: 16 residues. V was clipped by 2 bases and J by 6 bases, with 14 bases between them. CDR3 DNA: TGTGCCAGCAGCCAAAATTGGAGCCCTCTTAATTCACCCCTCCACTTT. It codes for CASSQNWSPLNSPLHF.

The chain combines TRBV10-3 with TRBJ2-5; D tentatively fits TRBD1 or TRBD2 (5 bases each). The DNA end favors TRBJ2-7, so the J call may be wrong. Germline V gene lookup returns CDR1 ENHRY and CDR2 SYGVKD. This CDR3 region has 12 residues. CDR3: CAISRDPYEQYF. DNA of the CDR3: TGTGCCATCAGTCGGGACCCCTACGAGCAGTACTTC.

This clone is medium-sized. The chain carries TRBV5-5 and TRBJ1-2; weak D call: TRBD1 (6 bases). Germline V gene sequence: CDR1 SGHKS, CDR2 YYEKEE (reference sequence). The CDR3 has 16 residues. Between the trimmed V and J ends, which lost 0 bases and 6 bases, there was a span of 18 bases. In nucleotides, the CDR3 is TGTGCCAGCAGCTTGGCCATCGCACAGGGAATTGATGGCTACACCTTC. It translates to CASSLAIAQGIDGYTF.

The DNA of the CDR3 is TGTGCCAGCAGCCAATCGGGTTACGGGAGCTCCTATAATTCACCCCTCCACTTT. This translates into CASSQSGYGSSYNSPLHF. The chain carries TRBV7-8 and TRBJ1-6, with D hard to call. Trimming removed 5 bases from V and 0 bases from J, with 17 bases in between. This CDR3 is 18 amino acids long. Germline V gene data show CDR1 as SGHVS and CDR2 as FQNEAQ.

The chain combines TRBV6-6 with TRBJ2-7; a weak D match, TRBD2 (5 bases). Germline lookup yields CDR1 MNHNY and CDR2 SVGAGI (reference sequence). The CDR3 is 13 residues long. Deletions cut 3 bases from V and 0 bases from J, with 6 bases between. The DNA of the CDR3 is TGTGCCAGCAGTTATGCGGGCTCCTACGAGCAGTACTTC. Translation gives CASSYAGSYEQYF.

This clone came up a few times. This chain uses TRBV5-6 with TRBJ2-2; D perhaps matches TRBD2 (6 bases). Germline CDR1 reads SGHDT; CDR2 reads YYEEEE. V dropped 0 bases and J dropped 2 bases, with 8 bases sitting between them. The CDR3 consists of 15 residues. Here the CDR3 reads CASSLGGVNTGELFF. CDR3 in DNA: TGTGCCAGCAGCTTGGGGGGGGTCAACACCGGGGAGCTGTTTTTT.

This clone has a handful of counts. The chain uses TRBV10-3 and TRBJ2-5; D is possibly TRBD1 or TRBD2 (5 bases each). From germline, CDR1 is ENHRY and CDR2 SYGVKD. The CDR3 runs 15 residues. Between the trimmed V and J ends, which lost 0 bases and 2 bases, there was a span of 10 bases. DNA for the CDR3: TGTGCCATCAGTGAGTCGGGACCTCCGCAAGAGACCCAGTACTTC. Amino acid sequence: CAISESGPPQETQYF.

Within the sample, this clone is medium-sized. J is TRBJ2-3 and V is TRBV10-3; D unresolved. From germline, CDR1 is ENHRY and CDR2 SYGVKD. The CDR3 is made up of 14 amino acids. The V end lost 2 bases, the J end lost 2 bases, and 8 bases lay between the germline ends. The CDR3 reads CAISEGVYTDTQYF. As DNA, the CDR3 is TGTGCCATCAGTGAGGGAGTTTACACAGATACGCAGTATTTT.

This clone has just one count. This chain uses TRBV27 with TRBJ1-1; D gene unclear. V dropped 3 bases and J dropped 1 base, with 9 bases sitting between them. This CDR3 comprises 14 residues. CDR1 is MNHEY, CDR2 SMNVEV, per germline (reference sequence). The CDR3, as DNA: TGTGCCAGCAGTTTTTTGGGAAGGAACACTGAAGCTTTCTTT. It translates to CASSFLGRNTEAFF.

There are a few counts of this clone. The chain joins TRBV29-1 to TRBJ1-2, with D tentatively TRBD1 (6 bases). Germline V gene lookup returns CDR1 SQVTM and CDR2 ANQGSEA. V lost 6 bases, J lost 2 bases, and 13 bases lay in between. This CDR3 contains 13 residues. The CDR3 sequence: CSVHRGHNYGYTF. CDR3 sequence (DNA): TGCAGCGTCCACCGGGGACACAACTATGGCTACACCTTC.

The CDR3 loop is CASSLVGPYNSPLHF. DNA of the CDR3: TGTGCCAGCAGCTTAGTGGGACCCTATAATTCACCCCTCCACTTT. The chain joins TRBV7-6 to TRBJ1-6, with TRBD1 as a possible D gene (5 bases). From germline, CDR1 is SGHVS and CDR2 FNYEAQ. This CDR3 is built from 15 residues. V was clipped by 1 base and J by 2 bases, with 6 bases between them. The complete variable domain, with remaining parts taken from reference TRBV7-6 and TRBJ1-6, reads GAGVSQSPRYKVTKRGQDVALRCDPISGHVSLYWYRQALGQGPEFLTYFNYEAQQDKSGLPNDRFSAERPEGSISTLTIQRTEQRDSAMYRCASSLVGPYNSPLHFGNGTRLTVT.

This chain links TRBV9 with TRBJ2-2, with D unclear. V lost 0 bases and J 3 bases, leaving 15 bases between the germline ends. The CDR3 contains 17 residues. CDR1 and CDR2 (germline): SGDLS, YYNGEE. For the CDR3, the DNA is TGTGCCAGCAGCGTAGACCTTATTCATGGTCACACCGGGGAGCTGTTTTTT. Its protein is CASSVDLIHGHTGELFF.

The V call is TRBV7-9, the J call TRBJ1-4; perhaps TRBD1 as D (5 bases). Per the germline V gene, CDR1 is SEHNR and CDR2 is FQNEAQ (reference sequence). Trimming pared 5 bases from V and 7 bases from J, leaving 17 bases between. The CDR3 is made up of 15 amino acids. CDR3 in DNA: TGTGCCAGCAGCCTTTTGGAGGGACGGAGTGAAAAACTGTTTTTT. This gives the protein CASSLLEGRSEKLFF.